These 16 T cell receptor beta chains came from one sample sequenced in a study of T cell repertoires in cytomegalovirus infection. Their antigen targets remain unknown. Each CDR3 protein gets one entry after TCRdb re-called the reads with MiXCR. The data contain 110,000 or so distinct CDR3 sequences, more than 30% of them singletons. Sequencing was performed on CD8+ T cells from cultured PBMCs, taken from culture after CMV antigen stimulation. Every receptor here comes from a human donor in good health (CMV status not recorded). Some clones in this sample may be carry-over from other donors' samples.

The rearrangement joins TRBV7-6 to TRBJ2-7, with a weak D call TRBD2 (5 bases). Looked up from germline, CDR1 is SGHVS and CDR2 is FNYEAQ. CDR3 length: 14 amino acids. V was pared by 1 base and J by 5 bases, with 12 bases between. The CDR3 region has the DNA TGTGCCAGCAGCTTAGTTGGCAGGCGGGACGAGCAGTACTTC. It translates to CASSLVGRRDEQYF.

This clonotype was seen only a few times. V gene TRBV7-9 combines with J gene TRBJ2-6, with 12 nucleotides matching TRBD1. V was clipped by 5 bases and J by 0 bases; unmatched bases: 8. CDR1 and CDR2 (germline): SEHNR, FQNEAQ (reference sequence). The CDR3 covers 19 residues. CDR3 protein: CASSTTGTGGHSGANVLTF. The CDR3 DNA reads TGTGCCAGCAGCACGACCGGGACAGGGGGCCACTCTGGGGCCAACGTCCTGACTTTC.

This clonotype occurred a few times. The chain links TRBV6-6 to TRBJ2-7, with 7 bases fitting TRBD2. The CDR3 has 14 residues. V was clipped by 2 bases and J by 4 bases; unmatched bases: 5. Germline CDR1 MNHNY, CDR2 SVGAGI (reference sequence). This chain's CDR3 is CASSYAVGGYEQYF. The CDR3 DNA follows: TGTGCCAGCAGTTACGCTGTGGGGGGGTACGAGCAGTACTTC.

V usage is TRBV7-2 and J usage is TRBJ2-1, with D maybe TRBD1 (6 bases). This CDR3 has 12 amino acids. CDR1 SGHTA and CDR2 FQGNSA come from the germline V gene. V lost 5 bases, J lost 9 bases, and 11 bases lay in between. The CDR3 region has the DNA TGTGCCAGCAGCGTACAGGGTACTGAGCAGTTCTTC. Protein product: CASSVQGTEQFF. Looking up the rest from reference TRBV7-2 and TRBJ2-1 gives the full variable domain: GAGVSQSPSNKVTEKGKDVELRCDPISGHTALYWYRQSLGQGLEFLIYFQGNSAPDKSGLPSDRFSAERTGGSVSTLTIQRTQQEDSAVYLCASSVQGTEQFFGPGTRLTVL.

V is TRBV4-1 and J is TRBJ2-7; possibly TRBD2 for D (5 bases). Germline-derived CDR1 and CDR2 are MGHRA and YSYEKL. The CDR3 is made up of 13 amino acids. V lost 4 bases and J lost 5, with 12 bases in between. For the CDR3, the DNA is TGCGCCAGCAGCCTTAGGACCGGGGACGAGCAGTACTTC. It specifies CASSLRTGDEQYF.

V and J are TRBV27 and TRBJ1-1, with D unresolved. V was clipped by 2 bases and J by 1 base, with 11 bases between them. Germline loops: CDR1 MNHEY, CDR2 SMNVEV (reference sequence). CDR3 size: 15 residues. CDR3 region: CASSLIWSANTEAFF. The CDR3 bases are TGTGCCAGCAGTTTAATTTGGTCAGCGAACACTGAAGCTTTCTTT.

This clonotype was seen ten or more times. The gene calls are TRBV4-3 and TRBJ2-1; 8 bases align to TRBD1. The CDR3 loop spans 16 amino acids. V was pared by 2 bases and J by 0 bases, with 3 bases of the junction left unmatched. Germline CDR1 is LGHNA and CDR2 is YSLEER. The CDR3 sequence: CASSQLTGGSYNEQFF. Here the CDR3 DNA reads TGCGCCAGCAGCCAACTAACAGGGGGCTCCTACAATGAGCAGTTCTTC.

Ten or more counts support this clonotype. CDR3 bases: TGTGCCAGCAGCTTAGGGGGCGCTTTCACTGAAGCTTTCTTT. Translated: CASSLGGAFTEAFF. V and J are TRBV7-6 and TRBJ1-1; tentatively, D is TRBD1 (5 bases). The CDR3 is made up of 14 amino acids. V lost 1 base and J lost 4, with 10 bases in between. CDR1 SGHVS and CDR2 FNYEAQ come from the germline V gene.

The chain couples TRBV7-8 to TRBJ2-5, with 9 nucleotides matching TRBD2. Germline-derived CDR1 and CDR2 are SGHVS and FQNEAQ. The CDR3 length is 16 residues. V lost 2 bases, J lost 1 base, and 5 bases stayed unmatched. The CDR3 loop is CASSLQAGGLQETQYF. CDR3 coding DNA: TGTGCCAGCAGCTTACAGGCGGGGGGGCTCCAAGAGACCCAGTACTTC.

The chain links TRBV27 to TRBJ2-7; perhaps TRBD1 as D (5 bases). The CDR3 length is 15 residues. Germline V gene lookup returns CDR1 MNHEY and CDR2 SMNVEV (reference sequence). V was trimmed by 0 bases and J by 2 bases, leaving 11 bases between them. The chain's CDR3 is CASSLSGSQAYEQYF. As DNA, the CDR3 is TGTGCCAGCAGTTTATCGGGGTCACAGGCCTACGAGCAGTACTTC.

CDR3 amino acids: CASSPAWSGGARDTQYF. CDR3 nucleotides: TGTGCCAGCAGCCCAGCGTGGAGCGGGGGGGCTAGAGATACGCAGTATTTT. V is TRBV13 and J is TRBJ2-3, with TRBD2 identical over 10 bases. The germline CDR1 and CDR2 sequences are PRHDT and FYEKMQ (reference sequence). The CDR3 contains 17 residues. Trimming took 5 bases from V and 5 from J; bases not matched to a gene: 13.

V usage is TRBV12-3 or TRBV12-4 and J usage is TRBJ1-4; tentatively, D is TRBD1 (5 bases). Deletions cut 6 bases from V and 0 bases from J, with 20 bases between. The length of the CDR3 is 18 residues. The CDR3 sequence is CASSFIFGDGATNEKLFF. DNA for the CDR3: TGTGCCAGCAGCTTTATTTTTGGGGACGGTGCAACTAATGAAAAACTGTTTTTT.

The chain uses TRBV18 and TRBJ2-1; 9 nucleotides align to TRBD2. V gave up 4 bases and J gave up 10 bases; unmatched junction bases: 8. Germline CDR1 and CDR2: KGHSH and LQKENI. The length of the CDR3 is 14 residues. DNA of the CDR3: TGTGCCAGCTCACGTGGCGGGGGGGCTGTCGAGCAGTTCTTC. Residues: CASSRGGGAVEQFF. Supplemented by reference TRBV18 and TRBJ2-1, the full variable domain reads NAGVMQNPRHLVRRRGQEARLRCSPMKGHSHVYWYRQLPEEGLKFMVYLQKENIIDESGMPKERFSAEFPKEGPSILRIQQVVRGDSAAYFCASSRGGGAVEQFFGPGTRLTVL.

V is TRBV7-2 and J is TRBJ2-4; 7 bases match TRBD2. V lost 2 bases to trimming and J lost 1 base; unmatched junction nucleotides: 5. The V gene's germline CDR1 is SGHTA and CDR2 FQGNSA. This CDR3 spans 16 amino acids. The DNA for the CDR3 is TGTGCCAGCAGCTTAATCGTGGGGGGGGCCAAAAACATTCAGTACTTC. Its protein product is CASSLIVGGAKNIQYF.

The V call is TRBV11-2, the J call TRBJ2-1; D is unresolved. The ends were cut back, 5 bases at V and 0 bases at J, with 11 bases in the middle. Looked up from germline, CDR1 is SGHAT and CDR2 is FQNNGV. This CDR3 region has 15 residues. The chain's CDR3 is CASSAILSSYNEQFF. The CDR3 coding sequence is TGTGCCAGCAGCGCGATACTTAGCTCCTACAATGAGCAGTTCTTC. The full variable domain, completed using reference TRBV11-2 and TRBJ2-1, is EAGVAQSPRYKIIEKRQSVAFWCNPISGHATLYWYQQILGQGPKLLIQFQNNGVVDDSQLPKDRFSAERLKGVDSTLKIQPAKLEDSAVYLCASSAILSSYNEQFFGPGTRLTVL.

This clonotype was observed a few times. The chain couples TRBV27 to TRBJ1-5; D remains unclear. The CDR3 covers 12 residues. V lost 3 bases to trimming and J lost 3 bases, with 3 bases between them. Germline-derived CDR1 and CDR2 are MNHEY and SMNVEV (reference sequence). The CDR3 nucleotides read TGTGCCAGCAGTTTTCTCAATCAGCCCCAGCATTTT. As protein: CASSFLNQPQHF.